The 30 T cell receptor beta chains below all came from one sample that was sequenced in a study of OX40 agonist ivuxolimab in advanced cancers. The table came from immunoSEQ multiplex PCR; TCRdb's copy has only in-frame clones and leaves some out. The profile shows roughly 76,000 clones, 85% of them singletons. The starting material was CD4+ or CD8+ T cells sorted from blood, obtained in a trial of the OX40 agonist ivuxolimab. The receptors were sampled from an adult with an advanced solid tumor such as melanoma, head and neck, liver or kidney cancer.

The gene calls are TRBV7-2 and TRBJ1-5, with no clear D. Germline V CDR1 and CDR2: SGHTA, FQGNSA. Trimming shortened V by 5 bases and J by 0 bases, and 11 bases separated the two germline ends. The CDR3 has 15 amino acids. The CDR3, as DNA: TGTGCCAGCAGCCGGCGGGCGGTTAGCAATCAGCCCCAGCATTTT. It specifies CASSRRAVSNQPQHF.

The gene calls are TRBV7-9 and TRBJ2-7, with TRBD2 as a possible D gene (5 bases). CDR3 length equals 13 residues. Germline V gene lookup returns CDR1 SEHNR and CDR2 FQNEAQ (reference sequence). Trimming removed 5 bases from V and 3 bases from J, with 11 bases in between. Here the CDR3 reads CASSEGRSYEQYF. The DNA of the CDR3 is TGTGCCAGCAGCGAGGGCAGGAGCTACGAGCAGTACTTC. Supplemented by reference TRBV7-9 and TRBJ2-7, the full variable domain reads DTGVSQNPRHKITKRGQNVTFRCDPISEHNRLYWYRQTLGQGPEFLTYFQNEAQLEKSRLLSDRFSAERPKGSFSTLEIQRTEQGDSAMYLCASSEGRSYEQYFGPGTRLTVT.

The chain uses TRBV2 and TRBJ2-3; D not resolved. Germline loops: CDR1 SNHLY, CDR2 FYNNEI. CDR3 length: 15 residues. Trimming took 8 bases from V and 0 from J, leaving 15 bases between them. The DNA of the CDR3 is TGTGCCAGCGATAGGCCGGGTTCTAGCACAGATACGCAGTATTTT. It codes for CASDRPGSSTDTQYF.

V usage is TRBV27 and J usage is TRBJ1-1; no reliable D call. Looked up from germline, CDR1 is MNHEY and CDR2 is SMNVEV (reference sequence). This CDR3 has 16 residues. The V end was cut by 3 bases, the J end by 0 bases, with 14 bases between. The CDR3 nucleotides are TGTGCCAGCAGTTTCAGTTGGGTAGGGATGAACACTGAAGCTTTCTTT. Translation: CASSFSWVGMNTEAFF.

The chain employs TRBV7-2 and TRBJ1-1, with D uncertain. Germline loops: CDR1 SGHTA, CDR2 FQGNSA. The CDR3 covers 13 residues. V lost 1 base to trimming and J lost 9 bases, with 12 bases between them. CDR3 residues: CASSLELDLKAFF. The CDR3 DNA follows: TGTGCCAGCAGCTTAGAGCTAGACTTGAAAGCTTTCTTT.

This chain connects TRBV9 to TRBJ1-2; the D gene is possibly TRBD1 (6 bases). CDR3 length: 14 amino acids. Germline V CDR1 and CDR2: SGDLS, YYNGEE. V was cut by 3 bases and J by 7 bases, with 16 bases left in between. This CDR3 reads CASSDHTGSLGYTF. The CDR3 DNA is TGTGCCAGCAGCGACCATACAGGGAGTCTTGGCTACACCTTC.

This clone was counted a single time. CDR3 bases: TGTGCCAGCAGGCGGGTGAACACTGAAGCTTTCTTT. It encodes CASRRVNTEAFF. The chain joins TRBV6-5 to TRBJ1-1; the D is unclear. V was clipped by 6 bases and J by 0 bases, with 5 bases between them. Germline V gene lookup returns CDR1 MNHEY and CDR2 SVGAGI. This CDR3 contains 12 residues.

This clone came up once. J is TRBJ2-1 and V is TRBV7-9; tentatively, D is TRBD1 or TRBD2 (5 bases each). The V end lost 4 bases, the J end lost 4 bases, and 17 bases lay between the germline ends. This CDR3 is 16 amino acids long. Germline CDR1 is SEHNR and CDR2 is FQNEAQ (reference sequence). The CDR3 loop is CASSSREKGIYNEQFF. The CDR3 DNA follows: TGTGCCAGCAGCTCAAGGGAGAAGGGGATTTACAATGAGCAGTTCTTC.

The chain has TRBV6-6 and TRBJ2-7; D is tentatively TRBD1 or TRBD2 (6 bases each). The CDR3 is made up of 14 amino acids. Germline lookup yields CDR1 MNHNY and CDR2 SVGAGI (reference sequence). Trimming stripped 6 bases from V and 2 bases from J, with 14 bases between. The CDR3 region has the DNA TGTGCCAGCAGACTTGGAGGGGGAGCCTACGAGCAGTACTTC. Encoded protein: CASRLGGGAYEQYF.

The CDR3 coding sequence is TGTGCCAGCAGATGGGTCTACTACGAGCAGTACTTC. It is translated as CASRWVYYEQYF. The chain carries TRBV5-4 and TRBJ2-7; D unclear. Germline V lookup: CDR1 SGHNT, CDR2 YYREEE (reference sequence). With 5 bases removed from V and 3 bases from J, the gap between germline ends came to 9 bases. The CDR3 is 12 amino acids.

In DNA, the CDR3 is TGCGCCAGCAGCTTGGCACTAGCGAACACAGATACGCAGTATTTT. This sequence encodes CASSLALANTDTQYF. The rearrangement joins TRBV5-1 to TRBJ2-3; TRBD2 matches at 7 bases. The CDR3 consists of 15 residues. CDR1 is SGHRS, CDR2 YFSETQ, per germline. Trimming at V came to 0 bases and at J to 2 bases, leaving 3 bases not matched to a gene.

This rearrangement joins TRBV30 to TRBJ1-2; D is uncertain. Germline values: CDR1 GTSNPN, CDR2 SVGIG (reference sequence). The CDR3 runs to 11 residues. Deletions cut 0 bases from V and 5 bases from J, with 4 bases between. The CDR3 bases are TGTGCCTGGAGTGTACGATATGGCTACACCTTC. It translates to CAWSVRYGYTF.

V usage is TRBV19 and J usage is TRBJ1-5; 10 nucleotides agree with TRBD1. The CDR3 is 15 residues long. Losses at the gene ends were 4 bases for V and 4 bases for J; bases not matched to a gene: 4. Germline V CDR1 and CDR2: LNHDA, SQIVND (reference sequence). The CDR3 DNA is TGTGCCAGTAGTAGACAGGGGGCCTCAAATCAGCCCCAGCATTTT. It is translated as CASSRQGASNQPQHF.

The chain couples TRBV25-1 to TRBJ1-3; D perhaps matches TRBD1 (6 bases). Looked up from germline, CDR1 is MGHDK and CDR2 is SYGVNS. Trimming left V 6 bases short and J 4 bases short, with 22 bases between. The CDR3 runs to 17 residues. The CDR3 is CASSGKGVALSGNTIYF. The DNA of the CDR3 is TGTGCCAGCAGCGGGAAGGGGGTAGCTCTGTCCGGAAACACCATATATTTT.

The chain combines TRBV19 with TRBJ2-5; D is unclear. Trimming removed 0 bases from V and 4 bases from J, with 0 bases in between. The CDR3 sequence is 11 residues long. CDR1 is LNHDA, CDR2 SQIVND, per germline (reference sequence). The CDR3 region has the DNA TGTGCCAGTAGTATAGAAGAGACCCAGTACTTC. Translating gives CASSIEETQYF.

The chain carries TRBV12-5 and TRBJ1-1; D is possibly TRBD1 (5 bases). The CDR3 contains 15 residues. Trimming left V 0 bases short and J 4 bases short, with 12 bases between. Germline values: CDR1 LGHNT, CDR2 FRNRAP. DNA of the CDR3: TGTGCTAGTGGTTTGGTACTTCATGGGGGCACTGAAGCTTTCTTT. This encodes CASGLVLHGGTEAFF.

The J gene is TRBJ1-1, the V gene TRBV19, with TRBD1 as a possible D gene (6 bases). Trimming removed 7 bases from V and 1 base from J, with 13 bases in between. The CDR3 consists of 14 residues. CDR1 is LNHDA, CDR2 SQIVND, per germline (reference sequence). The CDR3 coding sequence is TGTGCCAGTATCCCGGGACAAACGAACACTGAAGCTTTCTTT. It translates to CASIPGQTNTEAFF.

Here the CDR3 reads CASSSHSGNTIYF. The DNA of the CDR3 is TGTGCCAGCAGTTCCCACTCTGGAAACACCATATATTTT. This rearrangement joins TRBV6-1 to TRBJ1-3; D unresolved. This CDR3 region has 13 residues. Germline V CDR1 and CDR2: MNHNS, SASEGT. V gave up 5 bases and J gave up 0 bases, with 5 bases separating them.

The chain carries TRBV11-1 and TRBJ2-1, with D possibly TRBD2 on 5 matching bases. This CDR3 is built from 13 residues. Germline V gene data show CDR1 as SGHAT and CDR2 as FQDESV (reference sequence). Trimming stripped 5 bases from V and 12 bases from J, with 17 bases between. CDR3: CASSHAPGSGQFF. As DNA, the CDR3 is TGTGCCAGCAGCCACGCCCCGGGATCCGGGCAGTTCTTC.

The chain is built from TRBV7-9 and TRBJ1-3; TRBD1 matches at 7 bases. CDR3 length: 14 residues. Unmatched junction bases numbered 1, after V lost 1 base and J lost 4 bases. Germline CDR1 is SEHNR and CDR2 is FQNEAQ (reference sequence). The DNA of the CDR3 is TGTGCCAGCAGCTTAGAACAGGGGGGAAACACCATATATTTT. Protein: CASSLEQGGNTIYF.

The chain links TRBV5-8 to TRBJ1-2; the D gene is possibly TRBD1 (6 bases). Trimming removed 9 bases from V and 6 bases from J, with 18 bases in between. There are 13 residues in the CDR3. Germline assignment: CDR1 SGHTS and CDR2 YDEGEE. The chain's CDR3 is CATGVGTSDGYTF. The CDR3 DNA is TGTGCCACCGGGGTCGGGACATCGGATGGCTACACCTTC.

The CDR3 coding sequence is TGTGCCAGCAGCGTAGTCAGCTCTGGAAACACCATATATTTT. Translation gives CASSVVSSGNTIYF. This chain joins TRBV9 and TRBJ1-3; no definite D call. Germline V gives CDR1 SGDLS, CDR2 YYNGEE. V gave up 0 bases and J gave up 0 bases, with 4 bases separating them. The CDR3 runs to 14 residues.

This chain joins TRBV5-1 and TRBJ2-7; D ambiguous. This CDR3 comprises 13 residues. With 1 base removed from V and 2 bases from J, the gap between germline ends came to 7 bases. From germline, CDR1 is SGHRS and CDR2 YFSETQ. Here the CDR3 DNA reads TGCGCCAGCAGCTTGTATAATGCCTACGAGCAGTACTTC. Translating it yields CASSLYNAYEQYF.

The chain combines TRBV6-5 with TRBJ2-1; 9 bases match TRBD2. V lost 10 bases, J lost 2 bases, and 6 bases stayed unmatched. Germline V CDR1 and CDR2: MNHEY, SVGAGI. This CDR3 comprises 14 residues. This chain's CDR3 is CATQREVTYNEQFF. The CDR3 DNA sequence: TGTGCCACCCAGCGGGAGGTTACCTACAATGAGCAGTTCTTC.

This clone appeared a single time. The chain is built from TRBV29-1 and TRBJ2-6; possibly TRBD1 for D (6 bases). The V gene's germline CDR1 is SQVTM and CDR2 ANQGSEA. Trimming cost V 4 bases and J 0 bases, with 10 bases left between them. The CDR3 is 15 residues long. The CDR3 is CSVAEGHSGANVLTF. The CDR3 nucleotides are TGCAGCGTTGCTGAGGGACACTCTGGGGCCAACGTCCTGACTTTC.

The CDR3 reads CASSPPRGGGTDTQYF. The CDR3 DNA reads as TGTGCCAGCTCACCACCCAGAGGGGGCGGCACAGATACGCAGTATTTT. The chain has TRBV18 and TRBJ2-3; TRBD1 aligns across 7 bases. V lost 0 bases to trimming and J lost 1 base; unmatched junction nucleotides: 4. Germline CDR1 KGHSH, CDR2 LQKENI. This CDR3 is 16 amino acids long.

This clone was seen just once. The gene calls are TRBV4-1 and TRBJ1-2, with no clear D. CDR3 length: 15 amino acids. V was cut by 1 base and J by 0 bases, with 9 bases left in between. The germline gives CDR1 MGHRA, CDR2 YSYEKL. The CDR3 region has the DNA TGCGCCAGCAGCCAAGTTCTTAGCGCTAACTATGGCTACACCTTC. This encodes CASSQVLSANYGYTF.

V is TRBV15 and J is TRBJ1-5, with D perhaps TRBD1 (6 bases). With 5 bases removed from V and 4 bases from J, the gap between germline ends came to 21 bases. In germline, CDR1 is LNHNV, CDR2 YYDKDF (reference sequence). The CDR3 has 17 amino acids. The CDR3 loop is CATSRQRTATFNQPQHF. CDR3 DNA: TGTGCCACCAGCCGACAAAGGACAGCAACTTTTAATCAGCCCCAGCATTTT.

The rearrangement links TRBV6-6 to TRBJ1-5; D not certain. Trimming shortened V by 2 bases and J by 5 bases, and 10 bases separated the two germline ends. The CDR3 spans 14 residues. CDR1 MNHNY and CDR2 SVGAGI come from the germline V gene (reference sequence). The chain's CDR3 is CASSYAGSYQPQHF. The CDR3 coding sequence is TGTGCCAGCAGTTACGCGGGCAGCTATCAGCCCCAGCATTTT.

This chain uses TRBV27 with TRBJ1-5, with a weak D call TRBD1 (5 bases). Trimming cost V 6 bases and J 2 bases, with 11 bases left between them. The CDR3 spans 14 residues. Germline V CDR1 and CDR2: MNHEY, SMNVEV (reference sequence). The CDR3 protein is CASSPRDGNQPQHF. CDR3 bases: TGTGCCAGCAGCCCAAGGGACGGCAATCAGCCCCAGCATTTT.